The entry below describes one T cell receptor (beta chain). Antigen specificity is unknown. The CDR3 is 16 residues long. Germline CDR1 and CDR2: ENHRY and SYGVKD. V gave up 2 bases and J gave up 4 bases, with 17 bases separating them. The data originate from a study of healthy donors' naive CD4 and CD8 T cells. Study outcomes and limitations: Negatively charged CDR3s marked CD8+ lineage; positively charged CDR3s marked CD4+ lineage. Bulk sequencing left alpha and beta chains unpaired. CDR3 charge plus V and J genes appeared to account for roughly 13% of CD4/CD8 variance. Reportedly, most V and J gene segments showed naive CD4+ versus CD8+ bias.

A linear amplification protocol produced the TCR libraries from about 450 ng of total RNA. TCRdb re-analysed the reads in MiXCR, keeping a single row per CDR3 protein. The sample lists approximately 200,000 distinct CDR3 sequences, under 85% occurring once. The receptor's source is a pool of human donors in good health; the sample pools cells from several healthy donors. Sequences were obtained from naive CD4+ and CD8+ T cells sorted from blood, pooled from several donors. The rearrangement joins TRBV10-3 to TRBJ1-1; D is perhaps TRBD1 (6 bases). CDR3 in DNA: TGTGCCATCAGTGAGCCAGAAGACAGGTTTGGCACTGAAGCTTTCTTT. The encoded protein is CAISEPEDRFGTEAFF.